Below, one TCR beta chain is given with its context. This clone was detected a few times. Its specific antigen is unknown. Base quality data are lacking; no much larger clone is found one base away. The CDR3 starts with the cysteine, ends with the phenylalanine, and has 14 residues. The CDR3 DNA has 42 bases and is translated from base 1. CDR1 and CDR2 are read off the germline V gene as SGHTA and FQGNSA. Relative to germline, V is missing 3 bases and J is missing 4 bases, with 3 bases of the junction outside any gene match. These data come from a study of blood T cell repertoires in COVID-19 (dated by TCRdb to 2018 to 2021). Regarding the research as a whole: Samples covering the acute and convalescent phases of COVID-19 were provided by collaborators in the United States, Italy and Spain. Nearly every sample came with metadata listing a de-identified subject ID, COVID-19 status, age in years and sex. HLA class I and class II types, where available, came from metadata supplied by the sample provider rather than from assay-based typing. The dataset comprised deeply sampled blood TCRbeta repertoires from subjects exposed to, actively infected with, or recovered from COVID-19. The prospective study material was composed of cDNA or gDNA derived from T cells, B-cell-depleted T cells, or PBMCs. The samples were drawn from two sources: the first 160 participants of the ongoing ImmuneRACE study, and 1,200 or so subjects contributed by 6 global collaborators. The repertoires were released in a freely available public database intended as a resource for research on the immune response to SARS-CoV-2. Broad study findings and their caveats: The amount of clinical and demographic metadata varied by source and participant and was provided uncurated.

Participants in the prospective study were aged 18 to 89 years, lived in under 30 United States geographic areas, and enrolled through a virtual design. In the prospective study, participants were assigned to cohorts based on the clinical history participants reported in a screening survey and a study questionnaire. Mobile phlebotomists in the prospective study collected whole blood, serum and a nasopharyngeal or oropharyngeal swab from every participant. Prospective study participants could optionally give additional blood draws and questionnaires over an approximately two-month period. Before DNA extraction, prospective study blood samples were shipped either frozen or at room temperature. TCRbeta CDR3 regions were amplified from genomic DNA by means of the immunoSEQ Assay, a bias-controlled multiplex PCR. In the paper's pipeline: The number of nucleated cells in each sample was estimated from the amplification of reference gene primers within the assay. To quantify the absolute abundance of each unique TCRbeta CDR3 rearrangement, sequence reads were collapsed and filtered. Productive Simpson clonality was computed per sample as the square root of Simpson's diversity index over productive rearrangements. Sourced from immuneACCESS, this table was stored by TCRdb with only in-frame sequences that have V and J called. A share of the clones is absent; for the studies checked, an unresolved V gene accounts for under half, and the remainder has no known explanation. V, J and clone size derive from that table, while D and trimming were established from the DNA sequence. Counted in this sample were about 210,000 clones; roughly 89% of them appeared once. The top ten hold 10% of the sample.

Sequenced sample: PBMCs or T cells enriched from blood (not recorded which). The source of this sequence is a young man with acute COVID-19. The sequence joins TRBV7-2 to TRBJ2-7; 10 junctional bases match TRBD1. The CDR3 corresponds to CASSFGQGGYEQYF. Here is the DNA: TGTGCCAGCAGCTTCGGACAGGGGGGATACGAGCAGTACTTC. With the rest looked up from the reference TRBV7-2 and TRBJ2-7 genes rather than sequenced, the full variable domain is GAGVSQSPSNKVTEKGKDVELRCDPISGHTALYWYRQSLGQGLEFLIYFQGNSAPDKSGLPSDRFSAERTGGSVSTLTIQRTQQEDSAVYLCASSFGQGGYEQYFGPGTRLTVT.